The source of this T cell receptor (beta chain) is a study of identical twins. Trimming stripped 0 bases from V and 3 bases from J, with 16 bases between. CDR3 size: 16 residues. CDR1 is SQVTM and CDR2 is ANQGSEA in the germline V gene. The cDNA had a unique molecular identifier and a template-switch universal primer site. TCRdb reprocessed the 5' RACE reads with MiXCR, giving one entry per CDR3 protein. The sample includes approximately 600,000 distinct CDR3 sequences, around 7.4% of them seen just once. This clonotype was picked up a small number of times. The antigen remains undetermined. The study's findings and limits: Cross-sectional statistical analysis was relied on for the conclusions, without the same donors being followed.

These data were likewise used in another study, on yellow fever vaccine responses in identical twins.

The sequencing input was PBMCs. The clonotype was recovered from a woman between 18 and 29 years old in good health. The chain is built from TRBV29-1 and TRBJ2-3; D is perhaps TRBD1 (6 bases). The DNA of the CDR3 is TGCAGCGTTGAAGATCTTGGACAGACCTTTACAGATACGCAGTATTTT. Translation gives CSVEDLGQTFTDTQYF.